The T cell receptor beta chain described here comes from a study of monozygotic twins with inflammatory bowel disease. The study, taken as a whole, reports: IBD patients shared fewer clonotypes with others than healthy twins, especially with disease activity. No separation of different T cell subtypes was possible. Treatment differences in immunosuppression may have added variability to the repertoires of patients.

The length of the CDR3 is 15 residues. The germline gives CDR1 DFQATT, CDR2 SNEGSKA (reference sequence). For every sample, eight separate reactions were used to make cDNA. TCRdb re-called the 5' RACE reads; every CDR3 protein appears as one record, without DNA. This listing includes over 200,000 distinct CDR3 sequences. Points on this clonotype: Its antigen remains unknown.

The sequence was collected from a human donor with ulcerative colitis or Crohn's disease, or a healthy co-twin of an affected twin (not recorded which). Sequenced: blood. This chain uses TRBV20-1 with TRBJ2-1; the TRBD2 assignment by TCRdb is unverifiable without DNA. CDR3 amino acids: CSARKSSGRADEQFF.